Below are 18 T cell receptor beta chains sequenced from a single sample in a study of control samples from healthy donors and cancer patients. Method: immunoSEQ multiplex PCR; TCRdb's copy keeps in-frame clones and lacks some. The sample holds tens of thousands of clones, around nine tenths seen once. Sequences were obtained from blood. Receptors were obtained from a woman between 45 and 65 years old in good health.

The rearrangement uses TRBV28 and TRBJ2-4; TRBD1 or TRBD2 may be the D gene (5 bases each). Per germline, CDR1 MDHEN and CDR2 SYDVKM. CDR3 length: 14 amino acids. V was shortened by 3 bases and J by 7 bases, with 13 bases between the two germline ends. In nucleotides, the CDR3 is TGTGCCAGCAGTTTGCGGTCCGGGGCGAACATTCAGTACTTC. This encodes CASSLRSGANIQYF.

This chain uses TRBV18 with TRBJ2-2; TRBD2 agrees at 12 bases. Germline V gene lookup returns CDR1 KGHSH and CDR2 LQKENI. The V segment lost 2 bases and the J segment 7 bases; nucleotides outside the gene matches: 2. CDR3 length: 15 amino acids. This chain's CDR3 is CASSPGLAGLGELFF. In DNA form, the CDR3 reads TGTGCCAGCTCACCAGGACTAGCGGGGCTCGGGGAGCTGTTTTTT.

J is TRBJ1-6 and V is TRBV10-3; tentative D call: TRBD1 (5 bases). Per germline, CDR1 ENHRY and CDR2 SYGVKD. Trimming left V 4 bases short and J 7 bases short, with 11 bases between. CDR3 size: 14 residues. The CDR3 DNA follows: TGTGCCATCAGTGGGGGGAGCCAAAATTCACCCCTCCACTTT. This codes for CAISGGSQNSPLHF.

The rearrangement joins TRBV2 to TRBJ1-1, with D possibly being TRBD1 (5 bases). V was cut by 6 bases and J by 5 bases, with 13 bases left in between. Germline loops: CDR1 SNHLY, CDR2 FYNNEI. CDR3 length: 13 amino acids. The CDR3 here is CASRLGVETEAFF. The DNA for the CDR3 is TGTGCCAGCAGATTAGGGGTAGAAACTGAAGCTTTCTTT.

The table lists this clone with a few counts. The chain uses TRBV14 and TRBJ2-7; tentatively, D is TRBD1 (5 bases). CDR3 length: 13 residues. Germline V gene lookup returns CDR1 SGHDN and CDR2 FVKESK. V was shortened by 4 bases and J by 2 bases, with 9 bases between the two germline ends. For the CDR3, the DNA is TGTGCCAGCAGCCGAGGACAAGCCTACGAGCAGTACTTC. It is translated as CASSRGQAYEQYF.

The chain uses TRBV5-6 and TRBJ1-1; no reliable D call. Trimming stripped 6 bases from V and 0 bases from J, with 18 bases between. The germline V gene has CDR1 SGHDT and CDR2 YYEEEE. The CDR3 has 16 amino acids. Written as DNA, the CDR3 is TGTGCCAGCAAAGACTGGAAAGGAGGCATGAACACTGAAGCTTTCTTT. This translates into CASKDWKGGMNTEAFF. Full variable domain (outside the CDR3, taken from reference TRBV5-6 and TRBJ1-1): DAGVTQSPTHLIKTRGQQVTLRCSPKSGHDTVSWYQQALGQGPQFIFQYYEEEERQRGNFPDRFSGHQFPNYSSELNVNALLLGDSALYLCASKDWKGGMNTEAFFGQGTRLTVV.

The rearrangement uses TRBV4-2 and TRBJ1-5; possibly TRBD1 for D (6 bases). CDR3 size: 16 residues. V was pared by 0 bases and J by 1 base, with 10 bases between. The germline V gene has CDR1 LGHNA and CDR2 YNFKEQ. CDR3 bases: TGTGCCAGCAGCCAAGAGGCCAGGGGAAGCAATCAGCCCCAGCATTTT. Protein product: CASSQEARGSNQPQHF.

This chain uses TRBV7-2 with TRBJ1-1; 9 bases agree with TRBD1. V trimming: 4 bases; J trimming: 3 bases; junction bases outside the gene matches: 3. This CDR3 has 14 residues. In germline, CDR1 is SGHTA, CDR2 FQGNSA. The CDR3 nucleotides read TGTGCCAGCAGCTACAGGGGGCGCGACACTGAAGCTTTCTTT. Its protein is CASSYRGRDTEAFF. Full variable domain (missing parts from reference TRBV7-2 and TRBJ1-1): GAGVSQSPSNKVTEKGKDVELRCDPISGHTALYWYRQSLGQGLEFLIYFQGNSAPDKSGLPSDRFSAERTGGSVSTLTIQRTQQEDSAVYLCASSYRGRDTEAFFGQGTRLTVV.

The rearrangement links TRBV6-6 to TRBJ1-3, with D perhaps matching TRBD1 (6 bases). Trimming took off 2 bases at V and 2 bases at J, with 10 bases between the two ends. Germline CDR1 reads MNHNY; CDR2 reads SVGAGI (reference sequence). The CDR3 consists of 15 residues. In nucleotides, the CDR3 is TGTGCCAGCAGTTACGGGGGGGCCGCTGGAAACACCATATATTTT. This codes for CASSYGGAAGNTIYF.

This sequence joins TRBV5-1 and TRBJ1-3; no firm D call. The V and J ends lost 4 bases and 0 bases respectively, with 11 bases between them. CDR1 and CDR2 from the germline V gene are SGHRS and YFSETQ. The CDR3 runs 15 residues. The CDR3 nucleotides read TGCGCCAGCAGCGCGCGGACGGACTCTGGAAACACCATATATTTT. Amino acids: CASSARTDSGNTIYF.

The rearrangement uses TRBV11-3 and TRBJ2-7, with 12 bases aligning to TRBD1. CDR1 is SGHNT and CDR2 is YENEEA in the germline V gene. Unmatched junction bases numbered 3, after V lost 4 bases and J lost 5 bases. CDR3 length equals 14 residues. This CDR3 is CASSWGQGAHEQYF. Here the CDR3 DNA reads TGTGCCAGCAGCTGGGGACAGGGGGCCCACGAGCAGTACTTC.

This chain joins TRBV27 and TRBJ1-5, with D possibly being TRBD1 (5 bases). CDR1 and CDR2 (germline): MNHEY, SMNVEV (reference sequence). Trimming removed 6 bases at V and 5 bases at J, with 11 bases between. CDR3 length: 13 residues. DNA for the CDR3: TGTGCCAGCAGGCCCTCCAGGGATCAGCCCCAGCATTTT. Its translation is CASRPSRDQPQHF.

The V gene is TRBV7-2, the J gene TRBJ2-5, with D unresolved. The CDR3 has 14 amino acids. Germline V gives CDR1 SGHTA, CDR2 FQGNSA. The V end was cut by 5 bases, the J end by 0 bases, with 10 bases between. The CDR3 DNA reads TGTGCCAGCAGCAACGACCTGTACCAAGAGACCCAGTACTTC. Protein product: CASSNDLYQETQYF. The full variable domain, in which reference TRBV7-2 and TRBJ2-5 provide the parts outside the CDR3, is GAGVSQSPSNKVTEKGKDVELRCDPISGHTALYWYRQSLGQGLEFLIYFQGNSAPDKSGLPSDRFSAERTGGSVSTLTIQRTQQEDSAVYLCASSNDLYQETQYFGPGTRLLVL.

V is TRBV6-5 and J is TRBJ1-3; D is undetermined. V dropped 7 bases and J dropped 4 bases, with 5 bases sitting between them. Germline V CDR1 and CDR2: MNHEY, SVGAGI. The CDR3 extends over 11 amino acids. DNA for the CDR3: TGTGCCAGCATGCTCGGAAACACCATATATTTT. This encodes CASMLGNTIYF.

The chain couples TRBV28 to TRBJ2-5; D uncertain. The CDR3 sequence is 13 residues long. Germline V CDR1 and CDR2: MDHEN, SYDVKM. Trimming took 4 bases from V and 4 from J, leaving 10 bases between them. Here the CDR3 reads CASSSPGTETQYF. The DNA for the CDR3 is TGTGCCAGCAGTTCCCCCGGCACAGAGACCCAGTACTTC.

The chain has TRBV21-1 and TRBJ2-1; the table's D call TRBD2 went unverified against the DNA. TRBV21-1 is listed as a pseudogene. The length of the CDR3 is 16 residues. In DNA, the CDR3 is TGTGCCAGCAGCAAACAGCGGGGGACCTCCTACAATGAGCAGTTCTTC. Translated: CASSKQRGTSYNEQFF.

This sequence joins TRBV9 and TRBJ2-5, with D uncertain. Trimming left V 4 bases short and J 3 bases short, with 7 bases between. The CDR3 covers 12 residues. Germline CDR1 SGDLS, CDR2 YYNGEE. CDR3 amino acids: CASSPTEETQYF. In nucleotides, the CDR3 is TGTGCCAGCAGCCCAACCGAAGAGACCCAGTACTTC.

With respect to this clone: The junction shows a germline mismatch at one end, possibly a read error. The V call is TRBV29-1, the J call TRBJ2-1, with 16 nucleotides matching TRBD2. CDR1 SQVTM and CDR2 ANQGSEA come from the germline V gene. The CDR3 extends over 17 amino acids. The CDR3 DNA is TGCCGCGTTGGGGGACTAGCGGGGGGGCGGGCCTACAATGAGCAGTTCTTC. Protein: CRVGGLAGGRAYNEQFF.